This is a list of T cell receptor beta chains from one sample in a study of cytomegalovirus exposure and HLA in healthy donors. Sequenced by immunoSEQ multiplex PCR; TCRdb stores in-frame clones only, minus some. The sample includes around 170,000 clones, roughly 80% of them seen just once. Sequenced input: PBMCs. The receptors come from a middle-aged man in good health and CMV-seropositive. CDR3s include the opening cysteine and the closing phenylalanine or tryptophan.

cdr3_aa j_call v_call
CASSPGRGGSQETQYF TRBJ2-5 TRBV18
CASGPFGTPQETQYF TRBJ2-5 TRBV5-1
CASTGGAEDGYTF TRBJ1-2 TRBV6-1
CASSLGTGGSRGNSPLHF TRBJ1-6 TRBV7-2
CASSLAGQSGNTIYF TRBJ1-3 TRBV28
CASSPWDNDEQYF TRBJ2-7 TRBV9
CASKPPGRGNHEQYF TRBJ2-7 TRBV2
CASSQQGSGNTIYF TRBJ1-3 TRBV7-2
CASSEQVPRAGAYNEQFF TRBJ2-1 TRBV10-2
CAWSVGTGDNQPQHF TRBJ1-5 TRBV30
CASSRVGDTTFEQYF . TRBV4-1
CASSLGAGTGANEQFF TRBJ2-1 TRBV7-2
CAWSVPGTATDYEQYF TRBJ2-7 TRBV30
CASSAQAVQETQYF TRBJ2-5 TRBV9
CASSAGQAPSYEQYF TRBJ2-7 TRBV5-5
CASTPGQGFYGYTF TRBJ1-2 TRBV28
CASKSHAGLSYEQYF TRBJ2-7 TRBV27
CASSSDNYEQYF TRBJ2-7 TRBV7-9
CASSSLDRGTGYEQYF TRBJ2-7 TRBV7-8
CASSRTGNGYEQYF TRBJ2-7 TRBV4-3
CAWSAGTGKGNTQYF TRBJ2-3 TRBV30
CASSPRGQIPYQETQYF TRBJ2-5 TRBV7-2
CASSESLAGLGIQYF TRBJ2-4 TRBV2
CASSYVSRAGYTF TRBJ1-2 TRBV5-5
CASSVFPLGTGGTGELFF TRBJ2-2 TRBV9
CASSLDRVTQYF TRBJ2-3 TRBV28
CASSRDRTYGYTF TRBJ1-2 TRBV2
CASLLGETEQFF TRBJ2-1 TRBV13
CASSLTRVQGSYEQYF TRBJ2-7 TRBV4-1
CASSVFPIPHEQYF TRBJ2-7 TRBV9
CASSRATRVRGNTIYF TRBJ1-3 TRBV23-1
CATRRQGAPEGGYTF TRBJ1-2 TRBV6-5
CASRGDGDMNTEAFF TRBJ1-1 TRBV6-4
CASRWTSGGLETQYF TRBJ2-5 TRBV19
CASSLGPDSTDTQYF TRBJ2-3 TRBV5-1
CASSLGAGKGYTF TRBJ1-2 TRBV5-6
CASSSGQAQHF TRBJ1-5 TRBV28
CASSFRDTSSEQYF TRBJ2-7 TRBV27